Following are 26 T cell receptor beta chains from one sample sequenced in a study of T cells after posttransplantation cyclophosphamide (dated by TCRdb to 2016 to 2017). Library method: the immunoSEQ multiplex PCR assay. TCRdb's version of the immuneACCESS table is confined to in-frame rearrangements and falls short of the full clone set. An unresolved V gene accounts for under half of the shortfall where checked; the remainder is of unknown origin. A total of thousands of clones appear in this sample, 95% to 98% of them only once. The ten biggest clones cover about 0.85% of the sample. Material for sequencing was memory CD4+ T cells sorted from PBMCs. The receptors originated from a man aged 35 to 55 in good health, CMV-negative, and a related stem cell transplant donor.

The V and J genes are TRBV5-1 and TRBJ1-2; tentatively, D is TRBD1 (5 bases). The CDR3 spans 14 residues. V dropped 2 bases and J dropped 3 bases, with 11 bases sitting between them. CDR1 is SGHRS and CDR2 is YFSETQ in the germline V gene. This chain's CDR3 is CASSFDLGDYGYTF. The CDR3 DNA follows: TGCGCCAGCAGCTTCGACCTAGGGGACTATGGCTACACCTTC.

This chain joins TRBV7-9 and TRBJ2-5; D is possibly TRBD1 (6 bases). V was pared by 0 bases and J by 2 bases, with 10 bases between. Looked up from germline, CDR1 is SEHNR and CDR2 is FQNEAQ (reference sequence). The length of the CDR3 is 15 residues. CDR3 sequence (DNA): TGTGCCAGCAGCTTAGCCCACGGGACACAAGAGACCCAGTACTTC. Translating it yields CASSLAHGTQETQYF. The whole variable domain, remainder taken from reference TRBV7-9 and TRBJ2-5, is DTGVSQNPRHKITKRGQNVTFRCDPISEHNRLYWYRQTLGQGPEFLTYFQNEAQLEKSRLLSDRFSAERPKGSFSTLEIQRTEQGDSAMYLCASSLAHGTQETQYFGPGTRLLVL.

J is TRBJ2-3 and V is TRBV5-1, with 7 nucleotides matching TRBD2. The trim removed 3 bases at V and 3 bases at J, leaving 7 bases unmatched. Germline CDR1 is SGHRS and CDR2 is YFSETQ. The CDR3 length is 15 residues. CDR3 sequence: CASSSTREKTDTQYF. The CDR3, as DNA: TGCGCCAGCAGCTCGACGCGGGAGAAAACAGATACGCAGTATTTT.

The count of this clone is one. The J gene is TRBJ2-1, the V gene TRBV5-1, with 9 bases aligning to TRBD1. Germline V CDR1 and CDR2: SGHRS, YFSETQ. V gave up 3 bases and J gave up 8 bases; unmatched junction bases: 12. This CDR3 spans 16 amino acids. The CDR3 coding sequence is TGCGCCAGCAGCTGGGCTCGGGGGACAGGGACCTATGAGCAGTTCTTC. Translating gives CASSWARGTGTYEQFF.

The chain is built from TRBV4-1 and TRBJ2-5; perhaps TRBD2 as D (5 bases). This CDR3 is built from 17 residues. Germline V gene data show CDR1 as MGHRA and CDR2 as YSYEKL. Trimming stripped 2 bases from V and 2 bases from J, with 18 bases between. The CDR3 region has the DNA TGCGCCAGCAGCCAATTGACTAACCCTCTACTTCAAGAGACCCAGTACTTC. Translating it yields CASSQLTNPLLQETQYF.

This clone was found once. CDR3 in amino acids: CASRNQGGGELFF. As DNA, the CDR3 is TGTGCCAGCAGAAACCAGGGTGGCGGGGAGCTGTTTTTT. The chain carries TRBV2 and TRBJ2-2; the D gene is possibly TRBD1 (5 bases). Trimming pared 6 bases from V and 7 bases from J, leaving 12 bases between. Per germline, CDR1 SNHLY and CDR2 FYNNEI. The CDR3 covers 13 residues.

This chain joins TRBV5-1 and TRBJ2-5, with D maybe TRBD1 (6 bases). The length of the CDR3 is 16 residues. V was clipped by 4 bases and J by 5 bases, with 21 bases between them. Germline-derived CDR1 and CDR2 are SGHRS and YFSETQ. The CDR3 DNA sequence: TGCGCCAGCAGCCAAGGGCGCAGGGGAATTTCGGAGACCCAGTACTTC. It is translated as CASSQGRRGISETQYF.

With regard to this clone: Other DNA sequences in this sample translate to the same CDR3. This chain connects TRBV6-5 to TRBJ2-7, with D unresolved. V was cut by 0 bases and J by 6 bases, with 9 bases left in between. This CDR3 contains 13 residues. Germline V gene sequence: CDR1 MNHEY, CDR2 SVGAGI. DNA for the CDR3: TGTGCCAGCAGTTACTCGGGCCCGCGCGAGCAGTACTTC. It codes for CASSYSGPREQYF.

The rearrangement links TRBV5-6 to TRBJ1-4; 7 bases map to TRBD1. Germline trimming cut 2 bases from V and 8 bases from J; bases unmatched to any gene: 6. The length of the CDR3 is 14 residues. Germline V gene data show CDR1 as SGHDT and CDR2 as YYEEEE. The CDR3, as DNA: TGTGCCAGCAGCTTTTCGGGGACAGACGAAAAACTGTTTTTT. It specifies CASSFSGTDEKLFF.

The chain is built from TRBV19 and TRBJ1-2, with 9 bases matching TRBD1. The V gene's germline CDR1 is LNHDA and CDR2 SQIVND (reference sequence). The CDR3 loop spans 12 amino acids. V lost 3 bases, J lost 8 bases, and 1 base stayed unmatched. This chain's CDR3 is CASSMTGGGYTF. For the CDR3, the DNA is TGTGCCAGTAGTATGACAGGGGGAGGCTACACCTTC.

The rearrangement uses TRBV5-4 and TRBJ2-1; 13 bases agree with TRBD2. CDR1 is SGHNT and CDR2 is YYREEE in the germline V gene (reference sequence). This CDR3 is built from 16 residues. With V trimmed by 5 bases and J by 2 bases, 4 bases remained unmatched. CDR3 sequence: CASRPTSGRAYNEQFF. DNA of the CDR3: TGTGCCAGCAGACCCACTAGCGGGAGGGCCTACAATGAGCAGTTCTTC.

The chain couples TRBV25-1 to TRBJ2-2; D uncertain. Germline CDR1 MGHDK, CDR2 SYGVNS. The CDR3 length is 14 residues. The V gene lost 3 bases and the J gene lost 2 bases, with 7 bases spanning the gap. CDR3 protein: CASSERLNTGELFF. The CDR3 DNA is TGTGCCAGCAGTGAGCGGCTTAACACCGGGGAGCTGTTTTTT. Full variable domain (outside the CDR3, taken from reference TRBV25-1 and TRBJ2-2): EADIYQTPRYLVIGTGKKITLECSQTMGHDKMYWYQQDPGMELHLIHYSYGVNSTEKGDLSSESTVSRIRTEHFPLTLESARPSHTSQYLCASSERLNTGELFFGEGSRLTVL.

This chain links TRBV7-9 with TRBJ2-7; 8 positions match TRBD1. This CDR3 has 13 amino acids. The germline V gene encodes CDR1 SEHNR and CDR2 FQNEAQ (reference sequence). Germline trimming cut 6 bases from V and 3 bases from J; bases unmatched to any gene: 4. For the CDR3, the DNA is TGTGCCAGCAGTGGACAGGGTTACTACGAGCAGTACTTC. Residues: CASSGQGYYEQYF. The variable domain in full, with the rest retrieved from reference TRBV7-9 and TRBJ2-7, is DTGVSQNPRHKITKRGQNVTFRCDPISEHNRLYWYRQTLGQGPEFLTYFQNEAQLEKSRLLSDRFSAERPKGSFSTLEIQRTEQGDSAMYLCASSGQGYYEQYFGPGTRLTVT.

J is TRBJ2-3 and V is TRBV7-2; the match to TRBD2 covers 10 bases. Germline V gene sequence: CDR1 SGHTA, CDR2 FQGNSA. The CDR3 extends over 16 amino acids. The V and J ends lost 2 bases and 4 bases, in that order; junction bases with no gene match: 6. The CDR3 reads CASSLSIAGGADTQYF. The CDR3 region has the DNA TGTGCCAGCAGCTTATCTATAGCGGGAGGTGCAGATACGCAGTATTTT.

The chain couples TRBV28 to TRBJ2-2; 9 positions match TRBD2. The V and J ends lost 7 bases and 4 bases, in that order; junction bases with no gene match: 7. The CDR3 length is 15 residues. Per germline, CDR1 MDHEN and CDR2 SYDVKM. For the CDR3, the DNA is TGTGCCAGCACCACGGGACTAGCTGCCACCGGGGAGCTGTTTTTT. It is translated as CASTTGLAATGELFF.

This chain uses TRBV18 with TRBJ2-3; 7 positions agree with TRBD2. V gave up 2 bases and J gave up 4 bases; unmatched junction bases: 6. The CDR3 runs to 15 residues. Per the germline V gene, CDR1 is KGHSH and CDR2 is LQKENI. CDR3 region: CASSPGLGTSDTQYF. CDR3 DNA: TGTGCCAGCTCACCAGGACTAGGGACTTCAGATACGCAGTATTTT. Filled out from reference TRBV18 and TRBJ2-3, the complete variable domain reads NAGVMQNPRHLVRRRGQEARLRCSPMKGHSHVYWYRQLPEEGLKFMVYLQKENIIDESGMPKERFSAEFPKEGPSILRIQQVVRGDSAAYFCASSPGLGTSDTQYFGPGTRLTVL.

The rearrangement joins TRBV11-1 to TRBJ2-1; 8 positions match TRBD2. V gave up 7 bases and J gave up 9 bases; unmatched junction bases: 14. The CDR3 sequence is 15 residues long. Germline V lookup: CDR1 SGHAT, CDR2 FQDESV (reference sequence). The CDR3 DNA is TGTGCCAGCACCATTGGGACTAGAGTAACGAGTGAGCAGTTCTTC. This gives the protein CASTIGTRVTSEQFF.

The chain is built from TRBV18 and TRBJ2-7; 8 nucleotides match TRBD1. The junction had 4 bases not matched to a gene; V was cut back by 6 bases and J by 3 bases. Germline CDR1 and CDR2: KGHSH and LQKENI. CDR3 length: 13 amino acids. CDR3 sequence reads: CASSGTGNYEQYF. CDR3 in DNA: TGTGCCAGCTCCGGGACAGGAAACTACGAGCAGTACTTC.

The rearrangement joins TRBV29-1 to TRBJ2-5, with D tentatively TRBD1 (5 bases). CDR1 SQVTM and CDR2 ANQGSEA come from the germline V gene. The CDR3 is 11 residues long. The V and J ends lost 2 bases and 4 bases respectively, with 5 bases between them. The CDR3 DNA reads as TGCAGCGTTGAAAGGGGAGAGACCCAGTACTTC. This sequence encodes CSVERGETQYF.

This rearrangement joins TRBV2 to TRBJ2-7; 7 nucleotides align to TRBD2. Germline-derived CDR1 and CDR2 are SNHLY and FYNNEI. The CDR3 has 13 amino acids. V dropped 9 bases and J dropped 3; count of bases not matched to a gene: 8. The CDR3, as DNA: TGTGCCAGTGGGGGGGTCGGGCGCTACGAGCAGTACTTC. Protein product: CASGGVGRYEQYF.

The V and J genes are TRBV5-1 and TRBJ2-1; the match to TRBD2 covers 7 bases. Per the germline V gene, CDR1 is SGHRS and CDR2 is YFSETQ. This CDR3 region has 16 residues. V shed 0 bases, J shed 0 bases, and the junction held 3 bases outside the gene matches. The CDR3 spells CASSLGGGYSYNEQFF. DNA of the CDR3: TGCGCCAGCAGCTTGGGCGGGGGTTACTCCTACAATGAGCAGTTCTTC.

The V gene is TRBV27, the J gene TRBJ2-1; D may be TRBD2 (6 bases). The V end was cut by 5 bases, the J end by 3 bases, with 23 bases between. CDR3 length: 18 amino acids. The germline V gene encodes CDR1 MNHEY and CDR2 SMNVEV (reference sequence). For the CDR3, the DNA is TGTGCCAGCAGTCCGCGACCCTTTAGCGGCCGGAACTACAATGAGCAGTTCTTC. It specifies CASSPRPFSGRNYNEQFF.

The V call is TRBV28, the J call TRBJ2-7; possibly TRBD2 for D (6 bases). Germline CDR1 MDHEN, CDR2 SYDVKM. V lost 8 bases to trimming and J lost 7 bases, with 33 bases between them. This CDR3 is 18 amino acids long. CDR3: CASPSSGGCILGWGEQYF. CDR3 sequence (DNA): TGTGCCAGCCCCTCTAGTGGGGGGTGCATCCTGGGCTGGGGAGAGCAGTACTTC.

The chain joins TRBV7-2 to TRBJ2-3; 7 bases agree with TRBD2. The CDR3 covers 15 residues. The germline V gene encodes CDR1 SGHTA and CDR2 FQGNSA. V dropped 3 bases and J dropped 4; count of bases not matched to a gene: 7. CDR3 region: CASSFGGRGADTQYF. As DNA, the CDR3 is TGTGCCAGCAGCTTCGGCGGGAGAGGTGCAGATACGCAGTATTTT. The full variable domain, its missing parts supplied by reference TRBV7-2 and TRBJ2-3, is GAGVSQSPSNKVTEKGKDVELRCDPISGHTALYWYRQSLGQGLEFLIYFQGNSAPDKSGLPSDRFSAERTGGSVSTLTIQRTQQEDSAVYLCASSFGGRGADTQYFGPGTRLTVL.

The chain has TRBV4-2 and TRBJ2-1, with 10 bases lining up with TRBD2. This CDR3 has 18 amino acids. Trimming took 0 bases from V and 8 from J; bases not matched to a gene: 13. In germline, CDR1 is LGHNA, CDR2 YNFKEQ. In DNA, the CDR3 is TGTGCCAGCAGCCAAGATCAGGCGGCTAGCGGGAGAGGAGATGAGCAGTTCTTC. It codes for CASSQDQAASGRGDEQFF.

The chain links TRBV15 to TRBJ1-1, with D possibly being TRBD1 (5 bases). The V and J ends lost 1 base and 0 bases respectively, with 9 bases between them. Per the germline V gene, CDR1 is LNHNV and CDR2 is YYDKDF (reference sequence). This CDR3 contains 15 residues. CDR3 sequence: CATSRGGELNTEAFF. CDR3 nucleotide sequence: TGTGCCACCAGCAGAGGGGGGGAGTTGAACACTGAAGCTTTCTTT.